Given below is one TCR beta chain in context. The antigen remains unidentified. Spiking of synthetic TCR analog templates was performed in each PCR. Repertoires were generated with immunoSEQ multiplex PCR, while TCRdb's copy carries only in-frame clones and drops some. The sample has tens of thousands of clones; 70% to 85% are singletons. This sample was included in a study of PD-L1 blockade in urothelial cancer. Study-level background: Male patients with bladder-origin urothelial cancer numbered about 85% of the roughly 29. Blood analysis was done at 3 weeks (second dose) and 6 weeks after treatment began. Study results and limitations: Lower than median blood TCR clonality before treatment predicted better survival.

The specimen comprised PBMCs, sampled around atezolizumab (anti-PD-L1) treatment. The sequence was collected from a man in his sixties or seventies with urothelial cancer.

CDR3 coding DNA: TGTGCCAGCAGCTCAGGGGGTGGGTATGGCTACACCTTC. This encodes CASSSGGGYGYTF. The rearrangement uses TRBV7-8 and TRBJ1-2, with 7 bases that match TRBD1. Germline V gene sequence: CDR1 SGHVS, CDR2 FQNEAQ. With 4 bases clipped from V and 5 bases from J, the junction kept 4 bases outside the gene matches. The CDR3 spans 13 residues.